This T cell receptor beta chain was identified in a study of cytomegalovirus exposure and HLA in healthy donors. Overall study findings and caveats: Roughly uniform sequencing depth across donors was assumed, possibly incorrectly.

The PCR contained 60 Vbeta and 13 Jbeta primers. Measured with immunoSEQ multiplex PCR; TCRdb has only the in-frame clones, and not every one. The sample records roughly 50,000 clones, more than 70% being singletons. For this clone: Its antigen is still unknown.

Between the trimmed V and J ends, which lost 3 bases and 5 bases, there was a span of 16 bases. CDR1 is SGHNT, CDR2 YYREEE, per germline (reference sequence). This CDR3 contains 15 residues. Among the donors, all were healthy bone marrow donors. The sequenced sample was PBMCs. This TCR derives from a young woman in good health and CMV-seronegative. The chain recombines TRBV5-4 with TRBJ2-3, with a tentative D call TRBD2 (6 bases). CDR3 amino acids: CASSWAGLRLDTQYF. CDR3 DNA sequence: TGTGCCAGCAGCTGGGCCGGACTACGCTTAGATACGCAGTATTTT.